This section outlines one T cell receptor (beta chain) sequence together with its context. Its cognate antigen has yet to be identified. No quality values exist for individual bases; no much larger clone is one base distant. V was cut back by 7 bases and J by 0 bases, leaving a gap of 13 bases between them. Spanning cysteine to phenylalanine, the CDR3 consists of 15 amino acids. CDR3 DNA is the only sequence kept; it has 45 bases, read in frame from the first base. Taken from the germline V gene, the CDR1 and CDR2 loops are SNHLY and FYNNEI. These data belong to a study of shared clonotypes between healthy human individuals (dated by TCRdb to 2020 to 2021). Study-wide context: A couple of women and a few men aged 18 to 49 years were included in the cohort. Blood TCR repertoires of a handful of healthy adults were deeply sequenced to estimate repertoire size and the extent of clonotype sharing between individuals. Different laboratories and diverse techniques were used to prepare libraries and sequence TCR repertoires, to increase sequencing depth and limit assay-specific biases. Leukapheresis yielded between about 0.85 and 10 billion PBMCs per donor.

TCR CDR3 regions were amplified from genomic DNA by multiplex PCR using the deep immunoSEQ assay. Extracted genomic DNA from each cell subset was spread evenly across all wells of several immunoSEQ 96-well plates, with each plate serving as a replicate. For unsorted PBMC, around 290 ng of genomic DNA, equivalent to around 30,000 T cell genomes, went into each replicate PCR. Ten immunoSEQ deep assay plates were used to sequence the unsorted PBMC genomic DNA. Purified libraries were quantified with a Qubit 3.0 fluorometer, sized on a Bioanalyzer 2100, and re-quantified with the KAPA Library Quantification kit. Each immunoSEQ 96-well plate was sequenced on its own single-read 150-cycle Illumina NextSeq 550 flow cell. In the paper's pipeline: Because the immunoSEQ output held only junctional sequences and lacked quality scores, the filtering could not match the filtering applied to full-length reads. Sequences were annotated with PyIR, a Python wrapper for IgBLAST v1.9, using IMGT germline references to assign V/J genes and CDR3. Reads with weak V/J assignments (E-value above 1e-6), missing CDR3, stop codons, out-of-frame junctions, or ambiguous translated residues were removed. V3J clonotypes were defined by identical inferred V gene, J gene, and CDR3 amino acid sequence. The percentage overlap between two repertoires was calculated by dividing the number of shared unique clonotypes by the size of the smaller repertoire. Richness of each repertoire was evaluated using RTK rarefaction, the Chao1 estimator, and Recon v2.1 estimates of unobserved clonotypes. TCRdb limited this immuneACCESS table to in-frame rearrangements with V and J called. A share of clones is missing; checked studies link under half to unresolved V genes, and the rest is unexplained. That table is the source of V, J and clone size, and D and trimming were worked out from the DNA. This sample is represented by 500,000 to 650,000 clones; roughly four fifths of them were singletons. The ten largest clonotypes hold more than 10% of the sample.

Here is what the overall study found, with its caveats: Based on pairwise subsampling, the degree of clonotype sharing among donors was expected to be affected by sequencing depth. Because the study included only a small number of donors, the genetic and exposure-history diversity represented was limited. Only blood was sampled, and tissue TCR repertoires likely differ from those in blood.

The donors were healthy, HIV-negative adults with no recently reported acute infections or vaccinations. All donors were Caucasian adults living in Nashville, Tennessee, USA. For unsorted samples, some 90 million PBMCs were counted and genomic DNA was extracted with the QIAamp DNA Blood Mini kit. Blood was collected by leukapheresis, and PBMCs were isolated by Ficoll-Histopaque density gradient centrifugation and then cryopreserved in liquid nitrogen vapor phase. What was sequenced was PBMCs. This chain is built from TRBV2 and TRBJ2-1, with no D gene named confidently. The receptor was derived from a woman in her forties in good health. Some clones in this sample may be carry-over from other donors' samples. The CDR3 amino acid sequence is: CASKAGTGSYNEQFF. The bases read TGTGCCAGCAAGGCAGGAACGGGCTCCTACAATGAGCAGTTCTTC.